This TCR beta chain was identified in a study of post-analysis software for immune sequencing data. At the level of the study: Relapsing-remitting, secondary progressive and progressive-relapsing courses of multiple sclerosis were included.

Findings and caveats of the study: Batch-mates among the samples co-clustered strongly by F measure. Compared with controls, patients had more of about 5 TRBV segments, including TRBV5-6, TRBV5-1 and TRBV20-1. For normalized Chao1 diversity, multiple sclerosis patients scored significantly lower than controls did.

TCR beta libraries were prepared from cDNA with unique molecular identifiers. TCRdb used MiXCR to reprocess the PCR reads, holding one entry per CDR3 protein. The sample has 750,000 to 950,000 distinct CDR3 sequences; around 45% are singletons. The CDR3 has 13 amino acids. Trimming removed 7 bases from V and 7 bases from J, with 16 bases in between. This clonotype has only a few counts. Its target is unknown. This chain uses TRBV12-3 or TRBV12-4 with TRBJ2-5, with D perhaps TRBD2 (6 bases). This TCR was recovered from a girl under 18 with multiple sclerosis. Material: blood. CDR3 loop: CASNAGTFGTQYF. The CDR3 nucleotides are TGTGCCAGCAACGCCGGGACTTTCGGGACCCAGTACTTC.